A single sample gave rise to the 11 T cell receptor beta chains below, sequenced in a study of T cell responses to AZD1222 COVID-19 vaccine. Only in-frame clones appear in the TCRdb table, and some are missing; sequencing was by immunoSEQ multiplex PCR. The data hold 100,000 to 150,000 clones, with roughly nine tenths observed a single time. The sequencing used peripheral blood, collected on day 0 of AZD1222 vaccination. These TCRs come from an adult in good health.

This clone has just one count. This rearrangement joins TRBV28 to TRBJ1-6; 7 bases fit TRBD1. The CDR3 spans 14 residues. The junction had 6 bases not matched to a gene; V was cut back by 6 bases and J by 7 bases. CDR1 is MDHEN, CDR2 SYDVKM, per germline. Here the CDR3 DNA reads TGTGCCAGCAGGACAGGGACCGCGAATTCACCCCTCCACTTT. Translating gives CASRTGTANSPLHF.

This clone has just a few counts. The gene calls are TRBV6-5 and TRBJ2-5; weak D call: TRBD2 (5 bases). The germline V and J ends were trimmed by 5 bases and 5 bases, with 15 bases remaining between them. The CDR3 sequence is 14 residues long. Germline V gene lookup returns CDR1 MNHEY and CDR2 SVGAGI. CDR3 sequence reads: CASSPRLGVETQYF. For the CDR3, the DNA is TGTGCCAGCAGTCCCCGCCTCGGGGTGGAGACCCAGTACTTC.

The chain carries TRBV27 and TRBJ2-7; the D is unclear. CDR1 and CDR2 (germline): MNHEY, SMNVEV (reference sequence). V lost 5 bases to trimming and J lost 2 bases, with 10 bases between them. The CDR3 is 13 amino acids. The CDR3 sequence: CASSPQYPYEQYF. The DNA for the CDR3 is TGTGCCAGCAGTCCCCAGTACCCCTACGAGCAGTACTTC.

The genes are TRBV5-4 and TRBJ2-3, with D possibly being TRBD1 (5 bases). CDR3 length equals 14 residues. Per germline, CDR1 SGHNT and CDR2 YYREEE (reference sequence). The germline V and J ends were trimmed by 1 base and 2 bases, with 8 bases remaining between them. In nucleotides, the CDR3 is TGTGCCAGCAGCTTGCGACAGATCACAGATACGCAGTATTTT. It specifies CASSLRQITDTQYF.

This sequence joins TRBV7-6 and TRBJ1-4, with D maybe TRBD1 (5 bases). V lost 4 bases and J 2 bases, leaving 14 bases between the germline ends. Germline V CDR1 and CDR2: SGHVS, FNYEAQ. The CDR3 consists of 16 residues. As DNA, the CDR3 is TGTGCCAGCAGCTACGGGGGGGTTTTGACTAATGAAAAACTGTTTTTT. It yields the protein CASSYGGVLTNEKLFF.

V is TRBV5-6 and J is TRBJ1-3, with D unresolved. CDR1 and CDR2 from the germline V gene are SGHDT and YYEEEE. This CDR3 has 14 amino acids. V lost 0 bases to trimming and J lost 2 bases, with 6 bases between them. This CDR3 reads CASSLVGAGNTIYF. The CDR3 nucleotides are TGTGCCAGCAGCTTGGTTGGGGCTGGAAACACCATATATTTT. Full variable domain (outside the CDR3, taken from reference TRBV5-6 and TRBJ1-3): DAGVTQSPTHLIKTRGQQVTLRCSPKSGHDTVSWYQQALGQGPQFIFQYYEEEERQRGNFPDRFSGHQFPNYSSELNVNALLLGDSALYLCASSLVGAGNTIYFGEGSWLTVV.

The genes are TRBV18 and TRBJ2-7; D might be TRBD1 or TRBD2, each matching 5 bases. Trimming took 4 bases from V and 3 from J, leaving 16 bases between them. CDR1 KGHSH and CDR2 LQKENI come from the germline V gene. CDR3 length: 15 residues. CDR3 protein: CASSLGNKGSYEQYF. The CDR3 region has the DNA TGTGCCAGCTCACTGGGAAACAAGGGGAGCTACGAGCAGTACTTC.

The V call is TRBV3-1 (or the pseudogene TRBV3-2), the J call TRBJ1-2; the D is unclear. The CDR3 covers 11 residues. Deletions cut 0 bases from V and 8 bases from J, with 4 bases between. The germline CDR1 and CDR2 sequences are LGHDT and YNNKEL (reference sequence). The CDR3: CASSQDQGYTF. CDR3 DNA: TGTGCCAGCAGCCAAGACCAGGGCTACACCTTC.

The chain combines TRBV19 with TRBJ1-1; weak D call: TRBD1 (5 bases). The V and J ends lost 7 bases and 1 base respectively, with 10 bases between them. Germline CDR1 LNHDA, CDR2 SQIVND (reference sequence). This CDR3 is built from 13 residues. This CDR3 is CASTIRENTEAFF. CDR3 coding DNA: TGTGCCAGTACGATCAGGGAGAACACTGAAGCTTTCTTT.

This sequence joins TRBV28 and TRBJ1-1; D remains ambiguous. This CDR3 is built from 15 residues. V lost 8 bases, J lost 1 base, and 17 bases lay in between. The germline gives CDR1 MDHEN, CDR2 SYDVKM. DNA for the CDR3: TGTGCCAGCCTCCCGACGTGGCGGGCGAACACTGAAGCTTTCTTT. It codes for CASLPTWRANTEAFF.

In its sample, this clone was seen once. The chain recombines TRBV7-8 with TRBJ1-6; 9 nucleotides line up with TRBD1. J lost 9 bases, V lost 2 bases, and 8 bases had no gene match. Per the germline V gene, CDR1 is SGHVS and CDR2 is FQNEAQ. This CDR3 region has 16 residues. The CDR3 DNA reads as TGTGCCAGCAGCTTACCCGGGACAGGGATAAGTTCACCCCTCCACTTT. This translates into CASSLPGTGISSPLHF.